This T cell receptor beta chain was retrieved from a study of cytomegalovirus exposure and HLA in healthy donors. Germline values: CDR1 MGHRA, CDR2 YSYEKL. The CDR3 is 15 residues long. V lost 8 bases and J lost 4, with 19 bases in between. The protocol was immunoSEQ multiplex PCR, while the TCRdb copy is restricted to in-frame clones and leaves out a portion. The table has about 260,000 clones, 80% to 95% seen once. The TCR comes from a woman aged 25 to 39 in good health and CMV-seronegative. The specimen was PBMCs. This rearrangement joins TRBV4-1 to TRBJ2-3, with D uncertain. The DNA of the CDR3 is TGCGCCAGCTGCAACGTAGCACAATCCGCAGATACGCAGTATTTT. It translates to CASCNVAQSADTQYF.